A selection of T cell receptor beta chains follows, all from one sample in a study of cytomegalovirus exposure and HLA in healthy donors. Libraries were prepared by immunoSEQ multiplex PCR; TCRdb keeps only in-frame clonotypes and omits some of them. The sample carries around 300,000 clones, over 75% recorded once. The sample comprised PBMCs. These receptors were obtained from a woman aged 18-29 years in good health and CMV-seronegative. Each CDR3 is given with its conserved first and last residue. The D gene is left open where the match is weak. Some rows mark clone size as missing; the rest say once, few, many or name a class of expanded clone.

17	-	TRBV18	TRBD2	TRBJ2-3	CASSPALAGGPADTQYF	TGTGCCAGCTCACCGGCCCTAGCGGGAGGGCCTGCAGATACGCAGTATTTT
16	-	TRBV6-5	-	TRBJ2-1	CASSYRSGAPYNEQFF	TGTGCCAGCAGTTACCGTTCAGGGGCCCCCTACAATGAGCAGTTCTTC
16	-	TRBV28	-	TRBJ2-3	CASSFATSGSTDTQYF	TGTGCCAGCAGTTTCGCCACCAGCGGGAGCACAGATACGCAGTATTTT
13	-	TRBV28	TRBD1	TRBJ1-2	CASSSDRGDGYTF	TGTGCCAGCAGTTCCGACAGGGGAGATGGCTACACCTTC
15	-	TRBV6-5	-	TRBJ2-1	CASRGRVTSYNEQFF	TGTGCCAGCAGGGGCAGGGTTACATCCTACAATGAGCAGTTCTTC
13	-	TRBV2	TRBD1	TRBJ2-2	CASRVDRVGELFF	TGTGCCAGCAGGGTAGACAGGGTCGGGGAGCTGTTTTTT
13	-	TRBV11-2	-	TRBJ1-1	CASSFLSRDEAFF	TGTGCCAGCAGCTTCCTATCCCGGGATGAAGCTTTCTTT
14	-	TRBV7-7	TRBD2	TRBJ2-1	CASSLGTTGNEQFF	TGTGCTAGCAGCTTAGGGACTACCGGCAATGAGCAGTTCTTC
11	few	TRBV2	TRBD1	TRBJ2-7	CASNDRVEQYF	TGTGCCAGCAACGACAGGGTCGAGCAGTACTTC
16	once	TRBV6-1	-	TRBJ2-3	CASSAQRGPGTDTQYF	TGTGCCAGCAGTGCTCAAAGAGGTCCCGGCACAGATACGCAGTATTTT
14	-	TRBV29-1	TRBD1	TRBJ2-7	CSVGGGGGAYEQYF	TGCAGCGTTGGAGGGGGCGGCGGAGCCTACGAGCAGTACTTC
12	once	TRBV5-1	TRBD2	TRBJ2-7	CASSGSGREQYF	TGCGCCAGCAGCGGCAGCGGGAGAGAGCAGTACTTC
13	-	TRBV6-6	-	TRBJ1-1	CASSYQGSTEAFF	TGTGCCAGCAGTTACCAGGGAAGCACTGAAGCTTTCTTT
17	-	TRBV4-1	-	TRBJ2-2	CASSQDGAVNPSGELFF	TGCGCCAGCAGCCAAGATGGAGCAGTTAATCCTTCGGGGGAGCTGTTTTTT
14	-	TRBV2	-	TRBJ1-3	CASSDRISGNTIYF	TGTGCCAGCAGTGACAGGATCTCTGGAAACACCATATATTTT
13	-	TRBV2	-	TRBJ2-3	CASSEQGGDTQYF	TGTGCCAGCAGTGAACAGGGAGGCGATACGCAGTATTTT
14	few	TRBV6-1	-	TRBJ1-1	CASSPGLRNTEAFF	TGTGCCAGCAGCCCAGGGTTACGGAACACTGAAGCTTTCTTT
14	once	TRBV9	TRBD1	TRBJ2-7	CASSPGQGFNEQYF	TGTGCCAGCAGCCCGGGACAGGGCTTCAACGAGCAGTACTTC
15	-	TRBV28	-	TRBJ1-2	CASSSSGLGLYGYTF	-
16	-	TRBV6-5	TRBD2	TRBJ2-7	CASSYQPGLAGNEQYF	TGTGCCAGCAGTTACCAACCCGGACTAGCGGGGAACGAGCAGTACTTC
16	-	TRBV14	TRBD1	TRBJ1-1	CASSQRQDRVDTEAFF	TGTGCCAGCAGCCAAAGGCAAGACAGGGTTGATACTGAAGCTTTCTTT
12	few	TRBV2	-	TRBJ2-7	CASSYREYEQYF	TGTGCCAGCTCGTACAGGGAGTACGAGCAGTACTTC
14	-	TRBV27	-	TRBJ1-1	CASSLQGSNTEAFF	TGTGCCAGCAGCTTACAGGGCTCCAACACTGAAGCTTTCTTT
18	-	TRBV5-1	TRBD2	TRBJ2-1	CASSLSPLLAGADNEQFF	TGCGCCAGCAGCTTGTCCCCCTTACTAGCGGGAGCGGACAATGAGCAGTTCTTC
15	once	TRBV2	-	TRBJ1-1	CASSDVDRLNTEAFF	TGTGCCAGCAGTGATGTGGACAGATTGAACACTGAAGCTTTCTTT